The text below deals with one T cell receptor beta chain. These data belong to a study of blood T cell repertoires in COVID-19. Study details: The United States, Italy and Spain provided the acute and convalescent COVID-19 samples. PBMCs, B-cell-depleted T cells, or T cells provided the cDNA or gDNA that made up the material.

CDR1 is SGHVS and CDR2 is FNYEAQ in the germline V gene. V was pared by 5 bases and J by 6 bases, with 16 bases of the junction left unmatched. The CDR3 covers 16 residues. Original data processing: Amplified reference gene primers provided the basis for estimating nucleated cell counts. Here immunoSEQ multiplex PCR was the method, and the copy in TCRdb shows in-frame clones only, minus some. That table supplies the V and J calls and clone size; D and trimming were determined from the DNA. Seen here are tens of thousands of clones, around 86% observed once, and the top ten hold roughly 30%. The specimen sequenced was peripheral blood. The sequence was obtained from a woman of 80 years or more with active or convalescent COVID-19. The gene calls are TRBV7-6 and TRBJ2-7; 7 nucleotides line up with TRBD2. In DNA, the CDR3 is TGTGCCAGCAGCCGCCGGGGGGTAGCAGAAGCTAGCGAGCAGTACTTC. This encodes CASSRRGVAEASEQYF.